This T cell receptor beta chain originates from a study of T cell changes during pregnancy in multiple sclerosis. The V and J ends lost 5 bases and 0 bases respectively, with 17 bases between them. There are 17 residues in the CDR3. Germline CDR1 MNHEY, CDR2 SMNVEV (reference sequence). Some clones are missing from TCRdb's copy, which holds only in-frame ones; the method was immunoSEQ multiplex PCR. Among about 40,000 clones listed, roughly 90% were seen once. This TCR was recovered from a female donor with multiple sclerosis, enrolled in a pregnancy study. The rearrangement joins TRBV27 to TRBJ1-5; no firm D call. Sample: CD8+ T cells from peripheral blood mononuclear cells, taken in the first trimester of pregnancy. CDR3 sequence reads: CASSHHSNSDSNQPQHF. Written as DNA, the CDR3 is TGTGCCAGCAGTCATCACTCCAACAGTGATAGCAATCAGCCCCAGCATTTT.